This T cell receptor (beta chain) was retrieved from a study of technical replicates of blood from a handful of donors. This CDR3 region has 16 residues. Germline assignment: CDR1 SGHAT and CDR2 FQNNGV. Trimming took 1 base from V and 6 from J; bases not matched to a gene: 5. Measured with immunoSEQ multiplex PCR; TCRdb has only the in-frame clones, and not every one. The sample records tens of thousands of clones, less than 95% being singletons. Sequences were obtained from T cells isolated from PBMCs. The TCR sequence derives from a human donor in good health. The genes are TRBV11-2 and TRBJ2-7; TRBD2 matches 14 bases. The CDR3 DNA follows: TGTGCCAGCAGCTTAGGAAGACTAGCGGGAGGGCGCGAGCAGTACTTC. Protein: CASSLGRLAGGREQYF.